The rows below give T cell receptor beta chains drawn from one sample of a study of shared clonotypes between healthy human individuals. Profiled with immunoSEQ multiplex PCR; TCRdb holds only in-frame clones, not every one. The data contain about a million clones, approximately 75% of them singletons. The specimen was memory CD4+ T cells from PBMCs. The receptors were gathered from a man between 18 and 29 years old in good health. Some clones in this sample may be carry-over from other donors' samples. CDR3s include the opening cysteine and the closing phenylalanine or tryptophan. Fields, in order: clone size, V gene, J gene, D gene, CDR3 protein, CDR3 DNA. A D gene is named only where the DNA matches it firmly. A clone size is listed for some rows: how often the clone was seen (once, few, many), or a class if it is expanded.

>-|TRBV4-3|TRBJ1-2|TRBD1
CASSQDPQGIGYTF
TGCGCCAGCAGCCAAGACCCACAGGGGATTGGCTACACCTTC
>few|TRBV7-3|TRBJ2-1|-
CASSLGLGAEQFF
TGTGCCAGCAGCTTAGGACTTGGCGCTGAGCAGTTCTTC
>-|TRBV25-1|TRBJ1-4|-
CASSVGGPNEKLFF
TGTGCCAGCAGTGTCGGAGGGCCTAATGAAAAACTGTTTTTT
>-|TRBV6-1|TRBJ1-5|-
CASSRGVGQPQHF
TGTGCCAGCAGCCGGGGGGTCGGGCAGCCCCAGCATTTT
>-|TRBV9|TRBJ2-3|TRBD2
CASSEGLGDDTQYF
TGTGCCAGCAGCGAGGGACTAGGGGACGATACGCAGTATTTT
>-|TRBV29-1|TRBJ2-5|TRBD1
CSVPRGTAQETQYF
TGCAGCGTCCCGAGAGGGACAGCCCAAGAGACCCAGTACTTC
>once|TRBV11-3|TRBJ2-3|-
CASSLASPDTQYF
TGTGCCAGCAGCTTGGCTAGCCCAGATACGCAGTATTTT
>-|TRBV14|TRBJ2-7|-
CASSQGPKRVQYF
TGTGCCAGCAGCCAAGGGCCGAAGAGGGTGCAGTACTTC
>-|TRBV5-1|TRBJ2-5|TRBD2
CASSFTAGGPWETQYF
TGCGCCAGCAGCTTTACAGCGGGAGGGCCTTGGGAGACCCAGTACTTC
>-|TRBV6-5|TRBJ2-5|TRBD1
CASSRAGGPQETQYF
TGTGCCAGCAGCAGAGCAGGGGGCCCCCAAGAGACCCAGTACTTC
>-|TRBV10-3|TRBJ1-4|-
CAISGRTTGTEKLFF
TGTGCCATCAGTGGTCGGACAACGGGCACGGAAAAACTGTTTTTT
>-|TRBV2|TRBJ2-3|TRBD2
CATSRASGSTDTQYF
TGTGCCACCTCGAGAGCTAGCGGGAGTACAGATACGCAGTATTTT
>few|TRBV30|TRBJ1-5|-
CAWSAAVNQPQHF
TGTGCCTGGAGTGCGGCAGTGAATCAGCCCCAGCATTTT
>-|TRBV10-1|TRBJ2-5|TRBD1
CASSRGREETQYF
TGCGCCAGCAGCAGGGGGCGAGAAGAGACCCAGTACTTC
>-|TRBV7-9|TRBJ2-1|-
CASSLARINEQFF
TGTGCCAGCAGCTTAGCCAGAATCAATGAGCAGTTCTTC
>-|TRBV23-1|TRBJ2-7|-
CASSRSYEQYF
TGCGCCAGCAGTCGTAGCTACGAGCAGTACTTC
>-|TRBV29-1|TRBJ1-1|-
CSVGGTGRAYTEAFF
TGCAGCGTTGGGGGGACGGGCAGGGCCTACACTGAAGCTTTCTTT
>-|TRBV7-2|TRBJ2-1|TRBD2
CASSLGLGQVNEQFF
TGTGCCAGCAGCCTGGGACTAGGTCAAGTCAATGAGCAGTTCTTC
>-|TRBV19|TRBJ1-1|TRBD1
CASSIRQGRNTEAFF
TGTGCCAGTAGTATTCGACAGGGGCGGAACACTGAAGCTTTCTTT
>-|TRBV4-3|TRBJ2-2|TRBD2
CASSQDWLAGGSNTGELFF
TGCGCCAGCAGCCAAGATTGGCTAGCGGGAGGATCGAACACCGGGGAGCTGTTTTTT
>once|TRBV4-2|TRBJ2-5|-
CASSQDGSGETQYF
TGTGCCAGCAGCCAAGATGGGTCTGGGGAGACCCAGTACTTC
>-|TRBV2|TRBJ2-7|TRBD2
CASSEQRELYEQYF
TGTGCCAGCAGTGAACAGCGGGAGCTTTACGAGCAGTACTTC
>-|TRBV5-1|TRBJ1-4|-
CASSLAGVNEKLFF
TGCGCCAGCAGCTTAGCAGGGGTCAACGAAAAACTGTTTTTT
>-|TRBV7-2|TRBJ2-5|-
CASSLGPPTVKETQYF
TGTGCCAGCAGCTTAGGTCCCCCGACAGTAAAAGAGACCCAGTACTTC
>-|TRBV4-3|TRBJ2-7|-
CASSQLVGYEQYF
TGCGCCAGCAGCCAACTAGTGGGGTACGAGCAGTACTTC
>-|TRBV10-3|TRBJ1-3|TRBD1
CANSQGSGNTIYF
TGTGCCAACTCACAGGGGTCTGGAAACACCATATATTTT
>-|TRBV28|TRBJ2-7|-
CASSLTHTYELYF
TGTGCCAGCAGCCTGACCCATACCTACGAGCTGTACTTC
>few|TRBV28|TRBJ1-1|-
CASSLGDKAFF
TGTGCCAGCAGTTTAGGGGATAAAGCTTTCTTT